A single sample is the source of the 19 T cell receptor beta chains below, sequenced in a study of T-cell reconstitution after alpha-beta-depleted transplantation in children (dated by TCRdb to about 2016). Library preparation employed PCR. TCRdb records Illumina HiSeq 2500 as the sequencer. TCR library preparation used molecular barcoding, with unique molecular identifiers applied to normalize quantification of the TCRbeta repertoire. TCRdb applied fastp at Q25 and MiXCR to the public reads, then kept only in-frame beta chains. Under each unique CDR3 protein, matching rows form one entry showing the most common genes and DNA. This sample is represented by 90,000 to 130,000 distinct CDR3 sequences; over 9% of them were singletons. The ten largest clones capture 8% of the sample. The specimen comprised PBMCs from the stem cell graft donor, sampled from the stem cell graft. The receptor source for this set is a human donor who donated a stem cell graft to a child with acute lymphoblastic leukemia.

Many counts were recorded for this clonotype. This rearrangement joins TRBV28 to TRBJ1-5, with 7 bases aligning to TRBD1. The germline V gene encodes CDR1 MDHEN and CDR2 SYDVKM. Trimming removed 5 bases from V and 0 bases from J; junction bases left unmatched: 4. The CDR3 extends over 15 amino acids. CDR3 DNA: TGTGCCAGCAGTCGGACAGGTTTTAGCAATCAGCCCCAGCATTTT. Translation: CASSRTGFSNQPQHF.

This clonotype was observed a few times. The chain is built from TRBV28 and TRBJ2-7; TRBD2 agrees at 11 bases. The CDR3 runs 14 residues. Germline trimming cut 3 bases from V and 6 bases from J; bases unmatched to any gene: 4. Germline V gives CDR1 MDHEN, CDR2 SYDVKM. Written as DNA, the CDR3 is TGTGCCAGCAGTTTTAGCGGGAGGGCCCTCGAGCAGTACTTC. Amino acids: CASSFSGRALEQYF.

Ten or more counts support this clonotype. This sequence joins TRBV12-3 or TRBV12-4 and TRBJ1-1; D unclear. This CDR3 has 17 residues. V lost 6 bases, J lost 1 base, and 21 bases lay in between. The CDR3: CASSHTASTKSNTEAFF. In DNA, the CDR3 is TGTGCCAGCAGCCACACCGCGTCGACAAAATCGAACACTGAAGCTTTCTTT.

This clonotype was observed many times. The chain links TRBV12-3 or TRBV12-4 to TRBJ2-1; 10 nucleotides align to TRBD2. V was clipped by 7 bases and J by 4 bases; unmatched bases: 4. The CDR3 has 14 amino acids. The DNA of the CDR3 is TGTGCCAGCACTGGACTAGCGGTATACAATGAGCAGTTCTTC. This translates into CASTGLAVYNEQFF.

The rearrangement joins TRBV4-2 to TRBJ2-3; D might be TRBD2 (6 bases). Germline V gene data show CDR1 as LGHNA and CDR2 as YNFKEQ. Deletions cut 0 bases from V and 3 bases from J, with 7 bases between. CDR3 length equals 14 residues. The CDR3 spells CASSQDAGTDTQYF. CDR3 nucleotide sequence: TGTGCCAGCAGCCAAGATGCGGGGACAGATACGCAGTATTTT.

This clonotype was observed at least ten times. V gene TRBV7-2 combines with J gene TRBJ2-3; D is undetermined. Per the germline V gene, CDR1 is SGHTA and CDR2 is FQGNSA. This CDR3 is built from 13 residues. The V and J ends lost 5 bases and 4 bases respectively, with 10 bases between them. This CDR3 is CASSHPSADTQYF. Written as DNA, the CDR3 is TGTGCCAGCAGCCATCCGTCTGCAGATACGCAGTATTTT.

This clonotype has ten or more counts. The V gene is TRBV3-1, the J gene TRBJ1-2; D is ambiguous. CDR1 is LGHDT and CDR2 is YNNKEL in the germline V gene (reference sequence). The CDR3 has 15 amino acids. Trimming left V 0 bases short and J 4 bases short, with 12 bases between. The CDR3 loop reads CASSQDSEGIYGYTF. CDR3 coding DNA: TGTGCCAGCAGCCAAGATTCGGAAGGGATCTATGGCTACACCTTC.

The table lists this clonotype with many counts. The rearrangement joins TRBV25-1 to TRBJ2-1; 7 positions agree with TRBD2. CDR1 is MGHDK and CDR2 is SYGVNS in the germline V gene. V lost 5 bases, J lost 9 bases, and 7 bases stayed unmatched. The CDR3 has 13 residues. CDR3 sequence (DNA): TGTGCCAGCAGTTGGGCTGGCGGGGGTGAGCAGTTCTTC. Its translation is CASSWAGGGEQFF. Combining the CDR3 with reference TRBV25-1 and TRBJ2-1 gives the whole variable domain EADIYQTPRYLVIGTGKKITLECSQTMGHDKMYWYQQDPGMELHLIHYSYGVNSTEKGDLSSESTVSRIRTEHFPLTLESARPSHTSQYLCASSWAGGGEQFFGPGTRLTVL.

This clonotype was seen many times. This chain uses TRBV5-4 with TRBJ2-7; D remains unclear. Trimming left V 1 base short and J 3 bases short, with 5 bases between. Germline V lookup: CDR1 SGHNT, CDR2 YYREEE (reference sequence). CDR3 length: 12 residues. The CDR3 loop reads CASSLKGYEQYF. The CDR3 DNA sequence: TGTGCCAGCAGCTTGAAAGGCTACGAGCAGTACTTC.

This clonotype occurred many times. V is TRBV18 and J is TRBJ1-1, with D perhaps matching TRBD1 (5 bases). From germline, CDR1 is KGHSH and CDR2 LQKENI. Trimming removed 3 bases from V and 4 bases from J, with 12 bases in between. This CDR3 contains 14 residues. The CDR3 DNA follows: TGTGCCAGCTCACCGAACGGGCAGGGCACTGAAGCTTTCTTT. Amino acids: CASSPNGQGTEAFF.

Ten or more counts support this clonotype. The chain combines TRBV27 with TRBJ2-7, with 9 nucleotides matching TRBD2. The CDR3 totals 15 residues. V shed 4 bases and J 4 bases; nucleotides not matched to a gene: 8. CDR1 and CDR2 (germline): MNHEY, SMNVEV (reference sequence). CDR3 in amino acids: CASSSVREGGYEQYF. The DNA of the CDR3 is TGTGCCAGCAGTTCCGTGCGGGAGGGCGGGTACGAGCAGTACTTC.

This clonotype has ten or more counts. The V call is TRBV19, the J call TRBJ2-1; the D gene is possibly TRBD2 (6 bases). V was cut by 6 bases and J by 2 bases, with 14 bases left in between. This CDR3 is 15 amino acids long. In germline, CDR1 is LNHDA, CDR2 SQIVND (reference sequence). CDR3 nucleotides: TGTGCCAGTAGAGACGGCGGGGCAACCTACAATGAGCAGTTCTTC. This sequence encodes CASRDGGATYNEQFF.

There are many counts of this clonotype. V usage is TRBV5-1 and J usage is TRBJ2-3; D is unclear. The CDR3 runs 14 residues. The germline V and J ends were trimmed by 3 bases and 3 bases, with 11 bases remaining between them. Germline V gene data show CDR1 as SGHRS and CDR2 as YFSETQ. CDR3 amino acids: CASSSRLGTDTQYF. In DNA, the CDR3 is TGCGCCAGCAGCTCAAGGTTGGGTACAGATACGCAGTATTTT.

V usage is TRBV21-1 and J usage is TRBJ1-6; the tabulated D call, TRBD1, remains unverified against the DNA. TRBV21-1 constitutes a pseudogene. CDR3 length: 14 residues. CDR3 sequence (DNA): TGTGCCAGCAGCCAGGGACAGGGCACTTCACCCCTCCACTTT. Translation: CASSQGQGTSPLHF.

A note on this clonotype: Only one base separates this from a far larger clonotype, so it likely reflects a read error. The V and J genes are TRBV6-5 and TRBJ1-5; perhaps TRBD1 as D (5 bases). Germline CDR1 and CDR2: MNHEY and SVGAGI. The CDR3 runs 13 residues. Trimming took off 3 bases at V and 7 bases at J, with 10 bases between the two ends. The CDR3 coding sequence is TGTGCCAGCAGTTATGGGGGATGGCAGCCCCAGCATTTT. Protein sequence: CASSYGGWQPQHF.

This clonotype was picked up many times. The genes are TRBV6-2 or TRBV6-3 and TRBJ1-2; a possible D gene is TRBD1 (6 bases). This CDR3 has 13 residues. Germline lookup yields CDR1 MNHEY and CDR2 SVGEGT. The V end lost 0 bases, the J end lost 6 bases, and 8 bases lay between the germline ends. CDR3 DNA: TGTGCCAGCAGTTACTCCCACAGGGATGGCTACACCTTC. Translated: CASSYSHRDGYTF.

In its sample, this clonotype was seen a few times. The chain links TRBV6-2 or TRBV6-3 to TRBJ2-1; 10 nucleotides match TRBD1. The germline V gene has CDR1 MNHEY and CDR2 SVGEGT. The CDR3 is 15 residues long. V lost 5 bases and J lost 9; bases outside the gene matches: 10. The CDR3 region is CASSRDRGVAAEQFF. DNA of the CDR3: TGTGCCAGCAGTCGGGACAGGGGAGTTGCCGCTGAGCAGTTCTTC.

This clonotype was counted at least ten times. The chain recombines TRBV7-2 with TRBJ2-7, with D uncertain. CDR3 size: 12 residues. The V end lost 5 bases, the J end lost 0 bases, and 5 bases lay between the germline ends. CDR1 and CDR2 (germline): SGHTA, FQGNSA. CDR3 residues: CASSVSSYEQYF. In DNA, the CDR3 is TGTGCCAGCAGCGTTAGCTCCTACGAGCAGTACTTC.

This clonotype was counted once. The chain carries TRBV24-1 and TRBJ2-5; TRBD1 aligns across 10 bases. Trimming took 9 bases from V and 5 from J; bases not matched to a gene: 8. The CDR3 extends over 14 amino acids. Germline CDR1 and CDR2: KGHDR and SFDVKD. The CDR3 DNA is TGTGCCACCGGGACAGGGGATGAGGGGGAGACCCAGTACTTC. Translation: CATGTGDEGETQYF.